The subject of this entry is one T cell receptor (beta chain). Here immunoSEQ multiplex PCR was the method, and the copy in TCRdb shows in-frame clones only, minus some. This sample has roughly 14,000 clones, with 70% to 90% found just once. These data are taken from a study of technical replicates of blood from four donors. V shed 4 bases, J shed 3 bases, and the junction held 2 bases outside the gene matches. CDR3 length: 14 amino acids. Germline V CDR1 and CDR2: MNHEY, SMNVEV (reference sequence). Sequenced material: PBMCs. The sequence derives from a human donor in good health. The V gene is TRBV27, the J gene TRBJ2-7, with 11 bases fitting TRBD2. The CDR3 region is CASSSGLAGYEQYF. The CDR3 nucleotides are TGTGCCAGCAGTTCCGGACTAGCGGGCTACGAGCAGTACTTC.